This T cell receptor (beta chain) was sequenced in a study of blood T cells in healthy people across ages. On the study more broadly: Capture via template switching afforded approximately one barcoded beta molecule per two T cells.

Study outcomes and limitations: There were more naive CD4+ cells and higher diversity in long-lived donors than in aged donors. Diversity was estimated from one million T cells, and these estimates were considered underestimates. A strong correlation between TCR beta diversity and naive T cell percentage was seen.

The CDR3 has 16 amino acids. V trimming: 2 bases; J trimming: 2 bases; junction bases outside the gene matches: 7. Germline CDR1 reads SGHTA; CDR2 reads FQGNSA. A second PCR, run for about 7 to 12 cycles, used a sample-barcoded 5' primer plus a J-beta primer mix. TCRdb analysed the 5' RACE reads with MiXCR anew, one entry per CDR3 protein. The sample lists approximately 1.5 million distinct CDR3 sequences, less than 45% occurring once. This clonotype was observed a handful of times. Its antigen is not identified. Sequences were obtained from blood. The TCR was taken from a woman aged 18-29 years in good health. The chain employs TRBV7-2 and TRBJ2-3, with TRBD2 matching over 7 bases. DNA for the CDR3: TGTGCCAGCAGCTTAACGCGGCGGGGGTCCACAGATACGCAGTATTTT. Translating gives CASSLTRRGSTDTQYF. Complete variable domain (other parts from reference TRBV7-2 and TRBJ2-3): GAGVSQSPSNKVTEKGKDVELRCDPISGHTALYWYRQSLGQGLEFLIYFQGNSAPDKSGLPSDRFSAERTGGSVSTLTIQRTQQEDSAVYLCASSLTRRGSTDTQYFGPGTRLTVL.